These T cell receptor beta chains were read from a single sample in a study of graft-versus-host responses after intestinal transplantation. Which antigens these TCRs recognize remains unknown. The data were produced by immunoSEQ multiplex PCR, yet TCRdb's version contains in-frame clones alone and is incomplete. The sample shows approximately 94,000 clones, 87% of them seen only once. Sample: unstimulated CD4+ T cells sorted from spleen or lymph node cells, taken before transplant. The receptors come from a human donor who was the organ donor for an intestinal transplant. CDR3s include the opening cysteine and the closing phenylalanine or tryptophan. A D gene is named only where the DNA matches it firmly. Clone size is not always given. Where it is, it says once, few, many or a class for expanded clones.

v_gene: TRBV5-1; d_gene: -; abundance: once; j_gene: TRBJ2-2; CDR3nt: TGCGCCAGCCGCCCAAGGGGCTTTGGGGGCGGGGAGCTGTTTTTT; CDR3aa: CASRPRGFGGGELFF
v_gene: TRBV5-1; d_gene: -; abundance: few; j_gene: TRBJ1-2; CDR3nt: TGCGCCAGCAGCCGGGGGTACGGGACGGTCTATGGCTACACCTTC; CDR3aa: CASSRGYGTVYGYTF
v_gene: TRBV5-1; d_gene: TRBD2; abundance: -; j_gene: TRBJ2-2; CDR3nt: TGCGCCAGCAGCTTGGACGGGGGGACCGGGGAGCTGTTTTTT; CDR3aa: CASSLDGGTGELFF
v_gene: TRBV30; d_gene: -; abundance: -; j_gene: TRBJ2-7; CDR3nt: TGTGCCTGGAGAAGGGATTTCTACGAGCAGTACTTC; CDR3aa: CAWRRDFYEQYF
v_gene: TRBV5-6; d_gene: TRBD1; abundance: -; j_gene: TRBJ2-7; CDR3nt: TGTGCCAGCAGCTTGAAGACCCCCGGGACAGGTCCTTACGAGCAGTACTTC; CDR3aa: CASSLKTPGTGPYEQYF
v_gene: TRBV2; d_gene: TRBD1; abundance: few; j_gene: TRBJ1-6; CDR3nt: TGTGCCAGCAAGCCTCGGACAGGCTTTAGCTCCTATAATTCACCCCTCCACTTT; CDR3aa: CASKPRTGFSSYNSPLHF
v_gene: TRBV28; d_gene: -; abundance: -; j_gene: TRBJ1-2; CDR3nt: TGTGCCAGCAGTTTTAGGACAGACTATGGCTACACCTTC; CDR3aa: CASSFRTDYGYTF
v_gene: TRBV4-2; d_gene: TRBD1; abundance: -; j_gene: TRBJ1-3; CDR3nt: TGTGCCAGCAGCCAAGAGGGCCTGACAGGGGGCGATTATGGAAACACCATATATTTT; CDR3aa: CASSQEGLTGGDYGNTIYF
v_gene: TRBV25-1; d_gene: -; abundance: -; j_gene: TRBJ1-1; CDR3nt: TGTGCCAGCAGTACCGGGGGGCCCACCACTGAAGCTTTCTTT; CDR3aa: CASSTGGPTTEAFF
v_gene: TRBV18; d_gene: TRBD1; abundance: few; j_gene: TRBJ1-5; CDR3nt: TGTGCCAGCTCGAGGACAGGGGTGGGAAATAGCAATCAGCCCCAGCATTTT; CDR3aa: CASSRTGVGNSNQPQHF